This T cell receptor (beta chain) was obtained from a study of T cell responses to AZD1222 COVID-19 vaccine. The germline CDR1 and CDR2 sequences are SGHDN and FVKESK. This CDR3 comprises 20 residues. V trimming: 1 base; J trimming: 0 bases; junction bases outside the gene matches: 14. As concerns this clone: The antigen is unknown.

Study-level results: Spike-specific TCRs gained breadth and depth after people received two AZD1222 doses.

Sequencing used immunoSEQ multiplex PCR; TCRdb keeps in-frame clones, though not all of them. Among roughly 200,000 clones listed, approximately 94% were seen once. The material was peripheral blood, obtained 28 days after the second dose of the MenACWY control vaccine. The TCR sequence derives from an adult who received the MenACWY meningococcal vaccine as a control. The chain joins TRBV14 to TRBJ2-7, with 11 bases fitting TRBD2. The CDR3 nucleotides read TGTGCCAGCAGCCAAGGTGCCGGAAAACGACTAGCGGGGCTCTCCTACGAGCAGTACTTC. Encoded protein: CASSQGAGKRLAGLSYEQYF. Together with reference TRBV14 and TRBJ2-7, the CDR3 gives the full variable domain: EAGVTQFPSHSVIEKGQTVTLRCDPISGHDNLYWYRRVMGKEIKFLLHFVKESKQDESGMPNNRFLAERTGGTYSTLKVQPAELEDSGVYFCASSQGAGKRLAGLSYEQYFGPGTRLTVT.